The clone carrying this TCR beta chain has only one observation. Its antigen is unknown. This sample is part of a study of cytotoxic CD8 clonotypes in ibrutinib-treated CLL. Overall study: Outcomes included approximately 25 partial and 2 complete responses; after median roughly six years, roughly 14 stayed remitted and roughly twelve progressed.

Using immunoSEQ multiplex PCR, the repertoire was profiled, and TCRdb retains in-frame clones only, with some absent. The data contain approximately 280,000 clones, 65% to 85% of them seen just once; the ten biggest clones take up roughly 6%. The study, taken as a whole, reports: Baseline levels of clonality went above those of age-matched healthy donors and moved with circulating CD8+ T-cell counts.

CDR3 length equals 16 residues. CDR1 and CDR2 (germline): SGHRS, YFSETQ. V lost 0 bases and J lost 8, with 17 bases in between. The rearrangement links TRBV5-1 to TRBJ1-4; D is possibly TRBD1 (5 bases). The material sequenced was PBMCs, taken at disease progression, from a patient treated with ibrutinib. The sequence was collected from a human donor with chronic lymphocytic leukemia. Here the CDR3 reads CASSLDPGTGGEKLFF. CDR3 DNA: TGCGCCAGCAGCTTGGATCCTGGGACGGGCGGGGAAAAACTGTTTTTT.